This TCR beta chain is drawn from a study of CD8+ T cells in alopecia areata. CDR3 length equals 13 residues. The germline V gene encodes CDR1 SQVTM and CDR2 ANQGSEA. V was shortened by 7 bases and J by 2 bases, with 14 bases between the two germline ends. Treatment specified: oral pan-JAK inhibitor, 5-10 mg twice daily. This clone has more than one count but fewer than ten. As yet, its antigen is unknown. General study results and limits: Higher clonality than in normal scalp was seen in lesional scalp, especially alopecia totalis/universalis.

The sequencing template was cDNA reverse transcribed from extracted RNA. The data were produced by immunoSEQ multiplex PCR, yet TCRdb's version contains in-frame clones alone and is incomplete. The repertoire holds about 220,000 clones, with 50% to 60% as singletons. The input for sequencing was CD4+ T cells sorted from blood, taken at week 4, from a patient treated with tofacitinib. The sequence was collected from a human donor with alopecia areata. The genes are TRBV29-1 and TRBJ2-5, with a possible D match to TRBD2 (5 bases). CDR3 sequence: CSAGRRGQETQYF. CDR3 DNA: TGCAGCGCTGGACGACGGGGTCAAGAGACCCAGTACTTC.